The 19 T cell receptor beta chains below come from one sample, sequenced in a study of OX40 agonist ivuxolimab in advanced cancers. Assay: immunoSEQ multiplex PCR; the TCRdb copy retains only in-frame clones and omits some. The sample carries roughly 93,000 clones, roughly nine tenths recorded once. The source material was CD4+ or CD8+ T cells sorted from blood, sampled in a trial of the OX40 agonist ivuxolimab. The receptors were sampled from an adult with an advanced solid tumor such as melanoma, head and neck, liver or kidney cancer.

The count of this clone is one. This specimen includes other DNA sequences encoding the same CDR3. The chain employs TRBV11-2 and TRBJ2-3; possibly TRBD2 for D (5 bases). Trimming removed 0 bases from V and 0 bases from J, with 7 bases in between. Germline V CDR1 and CDR2: SGHAT, FQNNGV. This CDR3 is 15 amino acids long. The CDR3 DNA reads TGTGCCAGCAGCTTAGATGGCGGGAGCACAGATACGCAGTATTTT. This codes for CASSLDGGSTDTQYF.

This chain joins TRBV15 and TRBJ1-2; D unclear. The CDR3 is 14 amino acids. Looked up from germline, CDR1 is LNHNV and CDR2 is YYDKDF (reference sequence). The V gene lost 0 bases and the J gene lost 6 bases, with 11 bases spanning the gap. The CDR3 DNA sequence: TGTGCCACCAGCAGAGATTATCAGGTACATGGCTACACCTTC. This translates into CATSRDYQVHGYTF.

The V call is TRBV30, the J call TRBJ1-2, with D perhaps matching TRBD1 (6 bases). Germline-derived CDR1 and CDR2 are GTSNPN and SVGIG (reference sequence). V dropped 5 bases and J dropped 4 bases, with 14 bases sitting between them. This CDR3 spans 13 amino acids. The CDR3: CAWLKVGAYGYTF. DNA of the CDR3: TGTGCCTGGCTAAAAGTGGGGGCCTATGGCTACACCTTC.

The chain links TRBV27 to TRBJ1-6; the D is unclear. The CDR3 spans 15 residues. The ends were cut back, 1 base at V and 6 bases at J, with 10 bases in the middle. Germline-derived CDR1 and CDR2 are MNHEY and SMNVEV (reference sequence). The CDR3 sequence is CASSLFVEGNSPLHF. The CDR3 DNA reads as TGTGCCAGCAGTTTATTCGTAGAGGGTAATTCACCCCTCCACTTT.

J is TRBJ1-1 and V is TRBV5-1; tentatively, D is TRBD1 (6 bases). The V and J ends lost 0 bases and 6 bases respectively, with 12 bases between them. This CDR3 region has 14 residues. Germline lookup yields CDR1 SGHRS and CDR2 YFSETQ. The CDR3 spells CASSLDRVYAEAFF. The CDR3 nucleotides are TGCGCCAGCAGCTTGGACAGGGTCTACGCTGAAGCTTTCTTT.

The chain has TRBV19 and TRBJ2-1; TRBD1 agrees at 11 bases. V shed 7 bases, J shed 7 bases, and the junction held 9 bases outside the gene matches. CDR1 is LNHDA and CDR2 is SQIVND in the germline V gene (reference sequence). The CDR3 loop spans 15 amino acids. CDR3: CASMRTGGLMNEQFF. The DNA of the CDR3 is TGTGCCAGTATGAGGACAGGGGGCTTGATGAATGAGCAGTTCTTC.

V gene TRBV19 combines with J gene TRBJ2-7, with a weak D call TRBD2 (6 bases). Trimming removed 5 bases from V and 6 bases from J, with 26 bases in between. Germline CDR1 is LNHDA and CDR2 is SQIVND (reference sequence). The CDR3 is made up of 17 amino acids. The CDR3 is CASSPKKGSTRSAEQYF. CDR3 in DNA: TGTGCCAGTAGTCCGAAAAAGGGGTCGACTAGATCCGCCGAGCAGTACTTC. Supplemented by reference TRBV19 and TRBJ2-7, the full variable domain reads DGGITQSPKYLFRKEGQNVTLSCEQNLNHDAMYWYRQDPGQGLRLIYYSQIVNDFQKGDIAEGYSVSREKKESFPLTVTSAQKNPTAFYLCASSPKKGSTRSAEQYFGPGTRLTVT.

Turning to this clone: A read error may produce the germline difference seen at one junction end. V is TRBV7-7 and J is TRBJ2-2; possibly TRBD2 for D (6 bases). Germline CDR1 is SSHAT and CDR2 is FNYEAQ (reference sequence). The CDR3 has 16 amino acids. The CDR3 is CASSLAGGGNTGELFF. Written as DNA, the CDR3 is TGTGCTAGCAGCTTAGCTGGGGGAGGTAACACCGGGGAGCTGTTTTTT.

The chain couples TRBV28 to TRBJ2-1; D unclear. CDR1 and CDR2 from the germline V gene are MDHEN and SYDVKM. The V and J ends lost 8 bases and 1 base respectively, with 9 bases between them. This CDR3 is built from 13 residues. This chain's CDR3 is CASLASSYNEQFF. CDR3 nucleotide sequence: TGTGCCAGCCTGGCAAGTTCCTACAATGAGCAGTTCTTC.

This clone has just one count. In DNA, the CDR3 is TGTGCCAGTAGTCTTATCACGGGGGCAAGGACAGATACGCAGTATTTT. Translating it yields CASSLITGARTDTQYF. The chain links TRBV19 to TRBJ2-3; D may match TRBD1 or TRBD2 (6 bases each). Trimming cost V 5 bases and J 3 bases, with 18 bases left between them. The CDR3 length is 16 residues. Germline V gene lookup returns CDR1 LNHDA and CDR2 SQIVND (reference sequence).

The V call is TRBV30, the J call TRBJ2-3; 9 nucleotides line up with TRBD2. The CDR3 sequence is 13 residues long. V lost 7 bases and J lost 3; bases outside the gene matches: 5. Germline loops: CDR1 GTSNPN, CDR2 SVGIG (reference sequence). The CDR3: CASAAGGTDTQYF. The CDR3 nucleotides are TGTGCCTCCGCGGCGGGAGGGACAGATACGCAGTATTTT.

CDR3 sequence reads: CATSKRLDSYEQYF. CDR3 DNA: TGTGCCACCAGCAAAAGATTAGACAGCTACGAGCAGTACTTC. The chain joins TRBV15 to TRBJ2-7, with a weak D call TRBD1 (5 bases). The CDR3 consists of 14 residues. Trimming pared 4 bases from V and 3 bases from J, leaving 13 bases between. Germline V lookup: CDR1 LNHNV, CDR2 YYDKDF (reference sequence).

This clone is a singleton in its sample. The V gene is TRBV27, the J gene TRBJ2-1; either TRBD1 or TRBD2 may supply D (5 bases each). This CDR3 region has 14 residues. V lost 8 bases to trimming and J lost 4 bases, with 15 bases between them. Germline V gene data show CDR1 as MNHEY and CDR2 as SMNVEV (reference sequence). CDR3 sequence: CASGQGDRYNEQFF. The DNA for the CDR3 is TGTGCCAGCGGGCAAGGGGACCGTTACAATGAGCAGTTCTTC.

The chain recombines TRBV5-1 with TRBJ2-3; maybe TRBD1 (5 bases). The germline V and J ends were trimmed by 0 bases and 6 bases, with 26 bases remaining between them. The CDR3 consists of 19 residues. Germline CDR1 reads SGHRS; CDR2 reads YFSETQ. The CDR3 spells CASSLASLGGAFSSDTQYF. The CDR3 bases are TGCGCCAGCAGCTTGGCCTCGTTGGGTGGGGCCTTCTCGTCCGATACGCAGTATTTT. Looking up the rest from reference TRBV5-1 and TRBJ2-3 gives the full variable domain: KAGVTQTPRYLIKTRGQQVTLSCSPISGHRSVSWYQQTPGQGLQFLFEYFSETQRNKGNFPGRFSGRQFSNSRSEMNVSTLELGDSALYLCASSLASLGGAFSSDTQYFGPGTRLTVL.

This clone showed up just a few times. V usage is TRBV9 and J usage is TRBJ2-1; 12 bases are shared with TRBD2. The ends lost 3 bases at V and 8 bases at J; junction bases unmatched: 9. The CDR3 spans 16 residues. Germline V lookup: CDR1 SGDLS, CDR2 YYNGEE. The CDR3 reads CASSGRQTSGSDEQFF. Here the CDR3 DNA reads TGTGCCAGCAGCGGGCGACAGACTAGCGGGAGTGATGAGCAGTTCTTC. Using reference TRBV9 and TRBJ2-1 for the parts outside the CDR3, the full variable domain is DSGVTQTPKHLITATGQRVTLRCSPRSGDLSVYWYQQSLDQGLQFLIQYYNGEERAKGNILERFSAQQFPDLHSELNLSSLELGDSALYFCASSGRQTSGSDEQFFGPGTRLTVL.

This rearrangement joins TRBV19 to TRBJ1-1; D unclear. Germline lookup yields CDR1 LNHDA and CDR2 SQIVND (reference sequence). The CDR3 runs 13 residues. Trimming cost V 8 bases and J 2 bases, with 12 bases left between them. The CDR3 is CASVYTGNTEAFF. The CDR3 region has the DNA TGTGCCAGTGTATACACTGGCAACACTGAAGCTTTCTTT.

The chain uses TRBV28 and TRBJ1-3; TRBD1 is a possible D gene (6 bases). V was trimmed by 7 bases and J by 0 bases, leaving 19 bases between them. The CDR3 extends over 17 amino acids. CDR1 and CDR2 from the germline V gene are MDHEN and SYDVKM. CDR3 nucleotide sequence: TGTGCCAGCACCGTAGGGGGGCGGCTCTCCTCTGGAAACACCATATATTTT. Residues: CASTVGGRLSSGNTIYF.

The chain links TRBV7-8 to TRBJ2-3, with 7 bases matching TRBD2. Trimming cost V 2 bases and J 0 bases; bases outside gene matches: 5. The V gene's germline CDR1 is SGHVS and CDR2 FQNEAQ. This CDR3 contains 16 residues. CDR3 sequence: CASSLHGLVSTDTQYF. The CDR3 DNA reads as TGTGCCAGCAGCTTACACGGACTAGTAAGCACAGATACGCAGTATTTT.

V is TRBV7-9 and J is TRBJ2-1; 7 bases line up with TRBD2. CDR1 and CDR2 from the germline V gene are SEHNR and FQNEAQ (reference sequence). With V trimmed by 5 bases and J by 2 bases, 6 bases remained unmatched. The CDR3 spans 15 residues. Here the CDR3 DNA reads TGTGCCAGCAGCGATAAGCGGGGCCCCTACAATGAGCAGTTCTTC. It specifies CASSDKRGPYNEQFF.